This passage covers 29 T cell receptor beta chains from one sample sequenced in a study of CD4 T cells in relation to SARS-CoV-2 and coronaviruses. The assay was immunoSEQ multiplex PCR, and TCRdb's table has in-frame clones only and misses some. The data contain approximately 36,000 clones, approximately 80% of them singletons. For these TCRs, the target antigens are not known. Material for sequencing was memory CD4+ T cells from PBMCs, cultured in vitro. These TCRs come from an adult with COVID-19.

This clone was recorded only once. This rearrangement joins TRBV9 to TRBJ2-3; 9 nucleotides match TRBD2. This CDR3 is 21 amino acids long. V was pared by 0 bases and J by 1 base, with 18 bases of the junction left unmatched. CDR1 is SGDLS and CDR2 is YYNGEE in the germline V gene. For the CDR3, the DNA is TGTGCCAGCAGCGTAGATCTTCGAGCGGGAGGACTAGTCGGGGGCACAGATACGCAGTATTTT. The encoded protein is CASSVDLRAGGLVGGTDTQYF. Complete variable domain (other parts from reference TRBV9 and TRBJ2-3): DSGVTQTPKHLITATGQRVTLRCSPRSGDLSVYWYQQSLDQGLQFLIQYYNGEERAKGNILERFSAQQFPDLHSELNLSSLELGDSALYFCASSVDLRAGGLVGGTDTQYFGPGTRLTVL.

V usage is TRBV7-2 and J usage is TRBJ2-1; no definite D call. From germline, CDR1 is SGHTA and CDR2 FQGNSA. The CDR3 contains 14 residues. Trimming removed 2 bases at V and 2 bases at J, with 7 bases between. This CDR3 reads CASSLQSPYNEQFF. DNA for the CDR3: TGTGCCAGCAGCTTACAGTCACCCTACAATGAGCAGTTCTTC.

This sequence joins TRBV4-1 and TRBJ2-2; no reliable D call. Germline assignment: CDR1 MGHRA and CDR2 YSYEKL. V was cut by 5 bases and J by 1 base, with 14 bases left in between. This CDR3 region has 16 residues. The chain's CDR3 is CASSNRRRGNTGELFF. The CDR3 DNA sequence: TGCGCCAGCAGCAACAGAAGACGCGGGAACACCGGGGAGCTGTTTTTT.

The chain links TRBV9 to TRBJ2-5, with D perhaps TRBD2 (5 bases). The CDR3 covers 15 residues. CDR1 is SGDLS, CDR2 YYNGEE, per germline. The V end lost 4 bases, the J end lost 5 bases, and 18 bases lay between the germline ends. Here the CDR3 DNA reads TGTGCCAGCAGCACCGCTGGAGGCTTGAGGGAGACCCAGTACTTC. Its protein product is CASSTAGGLRETQYF.

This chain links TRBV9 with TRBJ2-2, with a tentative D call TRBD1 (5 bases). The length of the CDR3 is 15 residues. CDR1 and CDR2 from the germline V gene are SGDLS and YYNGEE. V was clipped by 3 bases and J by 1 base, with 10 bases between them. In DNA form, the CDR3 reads TGTGCCAGCAGCGATCAGGGTGGGAACACCGGGGAGCTGTTTTTT. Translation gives CASSDQGGNTGELFF.

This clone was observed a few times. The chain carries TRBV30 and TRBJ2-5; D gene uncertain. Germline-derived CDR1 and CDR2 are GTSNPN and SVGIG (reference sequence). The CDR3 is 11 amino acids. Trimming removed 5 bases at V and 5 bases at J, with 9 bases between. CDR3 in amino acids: CAWAVGETQYF. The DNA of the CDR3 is TGTGCCTGGGCGGTGGGGGAGACCCAGTACTTC.

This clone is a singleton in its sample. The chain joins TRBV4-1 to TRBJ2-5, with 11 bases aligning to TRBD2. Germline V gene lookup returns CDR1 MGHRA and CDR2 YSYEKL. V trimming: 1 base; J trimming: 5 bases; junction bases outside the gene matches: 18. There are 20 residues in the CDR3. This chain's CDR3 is CASSQGLLAGDQVAMETQYF. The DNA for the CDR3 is TGCGCCAGCAGCCAAGGACTACTAGCGGGAGATCAGGTGGCTATGGAGACCCAGTACTTC.

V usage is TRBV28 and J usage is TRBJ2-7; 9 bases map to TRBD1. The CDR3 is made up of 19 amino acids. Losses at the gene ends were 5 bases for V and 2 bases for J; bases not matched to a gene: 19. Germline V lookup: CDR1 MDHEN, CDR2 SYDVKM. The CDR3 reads CASSPTGGMFRTRPYEQYF. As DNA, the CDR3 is TGTGCCAGCAGTCCGACAGGGGGGATGTTTAGGACTAGACCCTACGAGCAGTACTTC. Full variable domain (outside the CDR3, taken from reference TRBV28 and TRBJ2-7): DVKVTQSSRYLVKRTGEKVFLECVQDMDHENMFWYRQDPGLGLRLIYFSYDVKMKEKGDIPEGYSVSREKKERFSLILESASTNQTSMYLCASSPTGGMFRTRPYEQYFGPGTRLTVT.

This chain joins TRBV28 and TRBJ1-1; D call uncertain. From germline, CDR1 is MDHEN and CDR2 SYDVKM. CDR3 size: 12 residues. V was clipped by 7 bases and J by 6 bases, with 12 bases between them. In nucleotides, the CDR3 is TGTGCCAGCACGGGGAGTAGGCCTGAAGCTTTCTTT. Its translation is CASTGSRPEAFF.

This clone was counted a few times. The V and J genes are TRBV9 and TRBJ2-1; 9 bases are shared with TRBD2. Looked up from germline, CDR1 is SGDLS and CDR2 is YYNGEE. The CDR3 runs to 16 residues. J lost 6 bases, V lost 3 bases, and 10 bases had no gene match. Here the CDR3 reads CASSAAGGAILNEQFF. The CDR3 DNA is TGTGCCAGCAGCGCAGCGGGAGGAGCAATCCTCAATGAGCAGTTCTTC.

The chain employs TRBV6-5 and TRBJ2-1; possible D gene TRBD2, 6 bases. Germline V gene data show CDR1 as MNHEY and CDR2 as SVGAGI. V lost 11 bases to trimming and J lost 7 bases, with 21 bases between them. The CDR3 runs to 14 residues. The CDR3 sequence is CAGGGGSIFNEQFF. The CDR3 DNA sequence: TGTGCCGGGGGTGGGGGGAGTATTTTTAATGAGCAGTTCTTC.

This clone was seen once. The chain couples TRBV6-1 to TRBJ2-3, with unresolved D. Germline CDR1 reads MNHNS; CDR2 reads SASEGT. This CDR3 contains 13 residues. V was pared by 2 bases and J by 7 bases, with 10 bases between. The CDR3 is CASSENTQNTQYF. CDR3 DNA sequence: TGTGCCAGCAGTGAAAATACGCAAAATACGCAGTATTTT.

CDR3 protein: CASRSGRGTLYEQYF. CDR3 sequence (DNA): TGCGCCAGCCGTAGCGGGAGGGGTACCTTATACGAGCAGTACTTC. The V and J genes are TRBV5-1 and TRBJ2-7, with 11 bases matching TRBD2. This CDR3 comprises 15 residues. V gave up 7 bases and J gave up 4 bases; unmatched junction bases: 10. Germline V gene data show CDR1 as SGHRS and CDR2 as YFSETQ.

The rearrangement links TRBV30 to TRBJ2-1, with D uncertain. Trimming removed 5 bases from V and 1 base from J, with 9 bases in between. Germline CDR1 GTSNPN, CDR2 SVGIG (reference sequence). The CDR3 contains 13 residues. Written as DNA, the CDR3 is TGTGCCTGGGTTCGACTGTCCTACAATGAGCAGTTCTTC. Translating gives CAWVRLSYNEQFF.

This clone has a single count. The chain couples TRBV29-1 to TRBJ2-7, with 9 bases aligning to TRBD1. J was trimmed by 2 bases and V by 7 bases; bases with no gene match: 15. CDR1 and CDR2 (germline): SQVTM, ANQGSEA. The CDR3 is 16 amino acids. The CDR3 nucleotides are TGCAGCGCGGAATCAGTAAGCCGACAGGGGGCCTACGAGCAGTACTTC. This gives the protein CSAESVSRQGAYEQYF.

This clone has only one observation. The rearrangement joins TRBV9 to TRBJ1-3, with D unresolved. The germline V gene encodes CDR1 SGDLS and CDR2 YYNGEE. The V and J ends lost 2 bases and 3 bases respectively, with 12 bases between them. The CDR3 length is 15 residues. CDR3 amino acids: CASSVGGANGNTIYF. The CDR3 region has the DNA TGTGCCAGCAGCGTGGGCGGTGCAAATGGAAACACCATATATTTT.

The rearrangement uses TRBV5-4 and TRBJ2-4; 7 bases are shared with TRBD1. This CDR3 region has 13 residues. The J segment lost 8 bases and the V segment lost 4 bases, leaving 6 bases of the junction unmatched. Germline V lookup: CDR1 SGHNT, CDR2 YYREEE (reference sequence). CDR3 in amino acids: CASSTQGKDIQYF. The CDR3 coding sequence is TGTGCCAGCAGCACACAGGGGAAGGACATTCAGTACTTC.

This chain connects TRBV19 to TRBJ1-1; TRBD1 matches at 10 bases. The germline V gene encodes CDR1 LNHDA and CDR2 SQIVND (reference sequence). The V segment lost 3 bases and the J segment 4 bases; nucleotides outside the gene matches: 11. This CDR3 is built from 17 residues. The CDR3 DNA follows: TGTGCCAGTAGTATTGGGAGGCGCGGACAGGGGGTCACTGAAGCTTTCTTT. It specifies CASSIGRRGQGVTEAFF.

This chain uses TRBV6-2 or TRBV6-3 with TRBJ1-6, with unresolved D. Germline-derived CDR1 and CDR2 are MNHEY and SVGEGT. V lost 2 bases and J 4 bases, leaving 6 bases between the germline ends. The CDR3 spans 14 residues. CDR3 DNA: TGTGCCAGCAGTTACGGGGATTATAATTCACCCCTCCACTTT. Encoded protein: CASSYGDYNSPLHF.

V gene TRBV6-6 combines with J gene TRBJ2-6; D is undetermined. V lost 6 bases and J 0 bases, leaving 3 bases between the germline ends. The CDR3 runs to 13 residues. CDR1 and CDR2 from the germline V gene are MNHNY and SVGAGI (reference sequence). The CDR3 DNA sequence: TGTGCCAGCAGCCTCTCTGGGGCCAACGTCCTGACTTTC. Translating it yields CASSLSGANVLTF.

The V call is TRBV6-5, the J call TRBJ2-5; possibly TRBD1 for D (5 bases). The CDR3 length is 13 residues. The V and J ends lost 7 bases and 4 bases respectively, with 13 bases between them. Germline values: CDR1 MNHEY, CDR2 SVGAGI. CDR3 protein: CASTSGIRETQYF. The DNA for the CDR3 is TGTGCCAGCACCTCAGGGATCCGAGAGACCCAGTACTTC.

CDR3 nucleotides: TGTGCCTGGAGTAATAACAGGGACAATGAGCAGTTCTTC. The encoded protein is CAWSNNRDNEQFF. This sequence joins TRBV30 and TRBJ2-1; D may be TRBD1 (6 bases). This CDR3 spans 13 amino acids. Germline lookup yields CDR1 GTSNPN and CDR2 SVGIG (reference sequence). V lost 2 bases to trimming and J lost 5 bases, with 10 bases between them.

In DNA form, the CDR3 reads TGTGCCAGTAACCCGGGTACGAATCCCTACGAGCAGTACTTC. Residues: CASNPGTNPYEQYF. The chain has TRBV19 and TRBJ2-7; the D is unclear. Looked up from germline, CDR1 is LNHDA and CDR2 is SQIVND (reference sequence). The CDR3 runs to 14 residues. V shed 7 bases and J shed 2 bases, with 15 bases lying between them.

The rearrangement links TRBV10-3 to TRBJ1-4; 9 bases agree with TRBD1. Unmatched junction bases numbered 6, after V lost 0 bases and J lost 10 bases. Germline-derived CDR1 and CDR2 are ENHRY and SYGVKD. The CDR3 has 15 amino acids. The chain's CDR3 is CAISESRQGDGKLFF. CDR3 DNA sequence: TGTGCCATCAGTGAGTCGAGACAGGGGGATGGAAAACTGTTTTTT.

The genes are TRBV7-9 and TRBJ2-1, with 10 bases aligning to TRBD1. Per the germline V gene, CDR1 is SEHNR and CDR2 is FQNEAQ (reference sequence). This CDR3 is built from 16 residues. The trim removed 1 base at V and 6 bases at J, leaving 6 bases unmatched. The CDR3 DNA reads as TGTGCCAGCAGCTTAGGGGCGGGACAGGGGAGCAATGAGCAGTTCTTC. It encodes CASSLGAGQGSNEQFF. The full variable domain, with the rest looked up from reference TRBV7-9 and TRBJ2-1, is DTGVSQNPRHKITKRGQNVTFRCDPISEHNRLYWYRQTLGQGPEFLTYFQNEAQLEKSRLLSDRFSAERPKGSFSTLEIQRTEQGDSAMYLCASSLGAGQGSNEQFFGPGTRLTVL.

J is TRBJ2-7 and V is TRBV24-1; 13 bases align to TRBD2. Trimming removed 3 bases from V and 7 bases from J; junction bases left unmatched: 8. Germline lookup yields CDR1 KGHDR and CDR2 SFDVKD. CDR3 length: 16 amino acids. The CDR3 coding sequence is TGTGCCACCAGTGATCCAACTAGCGGGAGGGCCGGAGAGCAGTACTTC. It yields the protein CATSDPTSGRAGEQYF.

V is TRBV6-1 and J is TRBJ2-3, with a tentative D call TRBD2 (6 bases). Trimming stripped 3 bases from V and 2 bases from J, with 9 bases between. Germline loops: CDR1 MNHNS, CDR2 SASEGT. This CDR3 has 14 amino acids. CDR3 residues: CASSDAGPTDTQYF. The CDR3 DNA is TGTGCCAGCAGTGACGCGGGACCCACAGATACGCAGTATTTT.

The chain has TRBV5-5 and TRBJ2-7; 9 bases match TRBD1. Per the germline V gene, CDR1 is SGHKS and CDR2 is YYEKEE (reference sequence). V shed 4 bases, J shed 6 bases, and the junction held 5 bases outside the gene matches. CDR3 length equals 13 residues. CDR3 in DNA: TGTGCCAGCAGCCGACAGGGGGATACCGAGCAGTACTTC. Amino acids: CASSRQGDTEQYF. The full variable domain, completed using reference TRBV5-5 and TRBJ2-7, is DAGVTQSPTHLIKTRGQQVTLRCSPISGHKSVSWYQQVLGQGPQFIFQYYEKEERGRGNFPDRFSARQFPNYSSELNVNALLLGDSALYLCASSRQGDTEQYFGPGTRLTVT.

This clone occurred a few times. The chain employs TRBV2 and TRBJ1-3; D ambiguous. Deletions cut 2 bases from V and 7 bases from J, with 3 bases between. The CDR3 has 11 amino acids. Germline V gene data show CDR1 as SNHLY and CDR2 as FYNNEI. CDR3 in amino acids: CASSEINTIYF. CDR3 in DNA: TGTGCCAGCAGTGAAATTAACACCATATATTTT.